This T cell receptor (beta chain) was identified in a study of cytomegalovirus exposure and HLA in healthy donors. Study-wide results and caveats: A reported reduction in N-insertions relative to the 666-donor mean was seen in an Asian-associated ancestry cluster in a later analysis.

The PCR made use of 60 Vbeta and 13 Jbeta primers. Sequencing was performed with immunoSEQ multiplex PCR; in TCRdb, only in-frame clones are kept and a portion is missing. Here the sample spans fewer than 250,000 clones, under 80% being singletons. Per germline, CDR1 SGHVS and CDR2 FQNEAQ. The CDR3 has 17 residues. V dropped 5 bases and J dropped 7 bases, with 24 bases sitting between them. Comment on this clone: Its antigen is not known.

The receptor's source is a man under 40 in good health and CMV-seropositive. Material: PBMCs. The chain uses TRBV7-8 and TRBJ2-1, with D possibly TRBD2 on 6 matching bases. The CDR3 nucleotides are TGTGCCAGCAGCGATCGAAGGCGGGGTCTAGATCGTAATGAGCAGTTCTTC. Protein sequence: CASSDRRRGLDRNEQFF.